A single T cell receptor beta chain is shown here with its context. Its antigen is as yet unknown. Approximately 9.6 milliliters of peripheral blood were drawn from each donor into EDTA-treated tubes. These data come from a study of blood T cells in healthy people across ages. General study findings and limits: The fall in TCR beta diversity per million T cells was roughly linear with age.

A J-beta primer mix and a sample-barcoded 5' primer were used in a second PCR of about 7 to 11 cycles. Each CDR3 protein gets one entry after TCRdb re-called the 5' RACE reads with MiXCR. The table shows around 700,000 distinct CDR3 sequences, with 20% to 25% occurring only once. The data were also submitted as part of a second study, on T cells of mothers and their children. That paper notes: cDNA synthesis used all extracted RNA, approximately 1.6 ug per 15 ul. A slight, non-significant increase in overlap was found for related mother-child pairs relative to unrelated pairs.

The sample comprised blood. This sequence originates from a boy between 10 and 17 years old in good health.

CDR3 nucleotides: TGCAGCGTTGGGGTGGCAGCCTCTGGAAACACCATATATTTT. Translated: CSVGVAASGNTIYF. The V gene is TRBV29-1, the J gene TRBJ1-3; D is unclear. The CDR3 spans 14 residues. Germline CDR1 is SQVTM and CDR2 is ANQGSEA. The ends were cut back, 4 bases at V and 0 bases at J, with 10 bases in the middle.